This T cell receptor (beta chain) stems from a study of post-analysis software for immune sequencing data. Sequencing libraries made from TCR beta cDNA carried unique molecular identifiers. TCRdb used MiXCR to reprocess the PCR reads, holding one entry per CDR3 protein. In the table there are about 380,000 distinct CDR3 sequences, 30% to 45% of which are singletons. This clonotype has just a few counts. Material for sequencing was blood. The TCR comes from a girl between 5 and 17 years old with multiple sclerosis.

The CDR3 coding sequence is TGTGCCAGCAGTTCCGGGGCGATGGAGACCCAGTACTTC. Residues: CASSSGAMETQYF. The chain links TRBV6-5 to TRBJ2-5; the D gene could be TRBD1 or TRBD2 (5 bases each). CDR1 MNHEY and CDR2 SVGAGI come from the germline V gene. This CDR3 is built from 13 residues. Trimming took 4 bases from V and 5 from J, leaving 11 bases between them.